This entry features one T cell receptor beta chain sequence. Its specificity is unknown. This specimen comes from a study of OX40 agonist ivuxolimab in advanced cancers. The wider study: An agonistic human IgG2 monoclonal antibody against OX40 (CD134) was given. Regarding the study as a whole: The average count of expanded clones was higher among CD8+ T cells than among CD4+.

Repertoires were generated with immunoSEQ multiplex PCR, while TCRdb's copy carries only in-frame clones and drops some. Among about 45,000 clones listed, roughly 88% were seen once. The V and J ends lost 6 bases and 4 bases, in that order; junction bases with no gene match: 7. This CDR3 spans 15 amino acids. In germline, CDR1 is MDHEN, CDR2 SYDVKM. V and J are TRBV28 and TRBJ2-1; TRBD1 agrees at 9 bases. The sequence was collected from an adult with an advanced solid tumor such as melanoma, head and neck, liver or kidney cancer. The source material was CD4+ or CD8+ T cells sorted from blood, sampled in a trial of the OX40 agonist ivuxolimab. The CDR3 nucleotides read TGTGCCAGCAGGACGGGACAGGGACCGTACAATGAGCAGTTCTTC. The encoded protein is CASRTGQGPYNEQFF. Looking up the rest from reference TRBV28 and TRBJ2-1 gives the full variable domain: DVKVTQSSRYLVKRTGEKVFLECVQDMDHENMFWYRQDPGLGLRLIYFSYDVKMKEKGDIPEGYSVSREKKERFSLILESASTNQTSMYLCASRTGQGPYNEQFFGPGTRLTVL.